This T cell receptor beta chain was sequenced in a study of shared clonotypes between healthy human individuals (dated by TCRdb to about 2020). Some background on the complete study: Two women and three men aged 18 to 49 years were included in the cohort. To increase sequencing depth and limit assay-specific biases, different laboratories used diverse techniques to prepare libraries and sequence TCR repertoires. Leukapheresis yielded between about 0.9 and 10 billion PBMCs per donor. For each donor, CD4 naive and CD4 memory were each given three plates, CD8 naive was given two plates, and CD8 memory was given one plate. Blood TCR repertoires of a handful of healthy adults were deeply sequenced to estimate repertoire size and the extent of clonotype sharing between individuals. General findings and caveats noted by the study authors: The small number of donors limited the genetic and exposure-history diversity represented. Rarefaction of sorted-subset datasets indicated incomplete sequencing despite the large sequencing depth. Pairwise subsampling indicated that sequencing depth was expected to affect the degree of clonotype sharing among donors. Sampling was limited to blood, and TCR repertoires in tissue likely differ from TCR repertoires in blood. Clonotypes shared by all four sorted-subset donors showed higher generation probabilities than non-shared clonotypes. Larger estimated clonotype richness was generally found for naive subsets than for memory subsets. When a handful of donors were compared, the shared fraction of clonotypes was about 5% for naive CD4, around 3.6% for naive CD8, more than 2% for memory CD4, and 0.4% for memory CD8.

Using the deep immunoSEQ assay, multiplex PCR amplified TCR CDR3 regions from genomic DNA. Extracted genomic DNA from each cell subset was distributed evenly across all wells of several immunoSEQ 96-well plates, and each plate was treated as a replicate. For sorted subsets, approximately 0.2 ug of genomic DNA, equivalent to 30,000 or so T cell genomes, went into each replicate PCR. Purified libraries were quantified with a Qubit 3.0 fluorometer, sized on a Bioanalyzer 2100, and re-quantified with the KAPA Library Quantification kit. Every immunoSEQ 96-well plate was sequenced on a separate single-read 150-cycle Illumina NextSeq 550 flow cell. For the original study's pipeline: Because the immunoSEQ output held only junctional sequences and lacked quality scores, the filtering could not match the filtering applied to full-length reads. To assign V/J genes and CDR3, sequences were annotated against IMGT germline references using PyIR, a Python wrapper for IgBLAST v1.9. Reads were filtered out if the reads had weak V/J assignments (E-value above 1e-6), no CDR3, stop codons, out-of-frame junctions, or ambiguous translated residues. V3J clonotypes were defined as sequences sharing the same inferred V gene, J gene, and CDR3 amino acid sequence. The percentage overlap between two repertoires was calculated by dividing the number of shared unique clonotypes by the size of the smaller repertoire. RTK rarefaction, the Chao1 estimator, and Recon v2.1 estimates of unobserved clonotypes were used to assess repertoire richness. Generation probabilities for all TCRbeta clonotypes obtained by the gDNA method from a handful of donors were computed using OLGA. As stored in TCRdb, this immuneACCESS dataset retains in-frame rearrangements with V and J assigned. A fraction of the clones does not appear; measured against another copy, unresolved V genes explain less than half of the discrepancy, and the remainder lacks a known reason. The V and J calls and the clone size are those of that table, but D and trimming were determined from the DNA. The sample has about 580,000 clones on record, roughly 98% of them singletons. The top ten constitute less than 0.35% of the sample.

CDR1 and CDR2 were assigned from the germline V gene as SGHRS and YFSETQ. Including cysteine and phenylalanine, the CDR3 has 14 amino acids. Here the CDR3 DNA is all that survives: 42 bases in frame from base 1. The V and J ends are trimmed by 4 bases and 4 bases, leaving 14 bases between them. As regards this clone: The target of this receptor is not known. No much larger clone exists at a distance of one base, and base qualities are not known.

CD8 naive samples were CD45RO-negative cells positively selected for CCR7, giving a CD45RA+CCR7+ population that excluded TemRA cells. Donors were healthy HIV-negative adults with no recently reported acute infections or vaccinations. All donors were Caucasian adults living in Nashville, Tennessee, USA. Blood was obtained by leukapheresis, after which PBMCs were separated by Ficoll-Histopaque density gradient centrifugation and cryopreserved in liquid nitrogen vapor phase. Purity and quantity of every magnetically sorted T cell population were checked by analytical flow cytometry. Genomic DNA was isolated from every sorted fraction and measured by UV absorbance on a Nanodrop 2000c.

The rearrangement joined TRBV5-1 to TRBJ1-1; the D gene is perhaps TRBD1, on 6 matching bases. This clonotype originated in a young man in good health. Sequencing input: naive CD8+ T cells sorted from blood. The cell subset or site tag for this specimen amounts to: CD45RA+CCR7+. For the CDR3, the sequence is CASSAGVGSTEAFF. The nucleotides read TGCGCCAGCAGCGCAGGGGTCGGGAGCACTGAAGCTTTCTTT.